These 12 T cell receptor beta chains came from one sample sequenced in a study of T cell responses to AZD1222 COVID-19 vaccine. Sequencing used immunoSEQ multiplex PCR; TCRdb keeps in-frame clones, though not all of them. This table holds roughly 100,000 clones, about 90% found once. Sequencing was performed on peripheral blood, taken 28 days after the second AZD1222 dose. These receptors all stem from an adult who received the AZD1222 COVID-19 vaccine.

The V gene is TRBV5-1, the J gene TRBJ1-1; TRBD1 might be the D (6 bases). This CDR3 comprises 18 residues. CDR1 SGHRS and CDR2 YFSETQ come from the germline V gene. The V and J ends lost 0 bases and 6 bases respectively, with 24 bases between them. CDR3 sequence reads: CASSLVGQYLTNDAEAFF. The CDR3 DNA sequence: TGCGCCAGCAGCTTGGTTGGACAGTACCTAACCAACGACGCTGAAGCTTTCTTT.

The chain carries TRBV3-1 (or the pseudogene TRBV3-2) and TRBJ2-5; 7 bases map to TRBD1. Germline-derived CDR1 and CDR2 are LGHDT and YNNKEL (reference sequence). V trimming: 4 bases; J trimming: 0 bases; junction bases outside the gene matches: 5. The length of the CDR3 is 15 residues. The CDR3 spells CASSPPGTDQETQYF. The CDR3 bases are TGTGCCAGCAGCCCACCCGGGACAGACCAAGAGACCCAGTACTTC.

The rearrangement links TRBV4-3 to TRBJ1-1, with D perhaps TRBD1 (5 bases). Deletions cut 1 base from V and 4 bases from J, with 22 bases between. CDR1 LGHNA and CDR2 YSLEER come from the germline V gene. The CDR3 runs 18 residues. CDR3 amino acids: CASSQGFFGPGRGTEAFF. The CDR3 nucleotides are TGCGCCAGCAGCCAAGGTTTCTTTGGGCCGGGGAGGGGCACTGAAGCTTTCTTT.

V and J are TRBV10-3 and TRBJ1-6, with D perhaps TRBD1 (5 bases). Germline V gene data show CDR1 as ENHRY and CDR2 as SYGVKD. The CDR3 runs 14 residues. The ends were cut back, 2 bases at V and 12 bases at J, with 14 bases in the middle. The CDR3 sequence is CAISETVGGGPLHF. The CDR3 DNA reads TGTGCCATCAGTGAGACCGTGGGGGGAGGACCCCTCCACTTT.

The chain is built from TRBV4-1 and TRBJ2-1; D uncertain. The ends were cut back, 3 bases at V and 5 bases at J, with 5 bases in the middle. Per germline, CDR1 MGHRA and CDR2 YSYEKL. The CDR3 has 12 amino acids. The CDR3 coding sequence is TGCGCCAGCAGCCAGTCGCACAATGAGCAGTTCTTC. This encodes CASSQSHNEQFF.

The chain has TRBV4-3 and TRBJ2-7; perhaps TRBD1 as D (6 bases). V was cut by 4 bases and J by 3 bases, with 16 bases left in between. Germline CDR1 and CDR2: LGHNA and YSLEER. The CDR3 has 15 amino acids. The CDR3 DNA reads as TGCGCCAGCAGCCCCTCCAGGGGATACAGCTACGAGCAGTACTTC. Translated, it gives CASSPSRGYSYEQYF.

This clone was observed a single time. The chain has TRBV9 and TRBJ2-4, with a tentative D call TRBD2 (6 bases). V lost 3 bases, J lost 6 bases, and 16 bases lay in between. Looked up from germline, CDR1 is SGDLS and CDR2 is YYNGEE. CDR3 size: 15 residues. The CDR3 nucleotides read TGTGCCAGCAGCGCCGGACCCGGGGGAGGAAACATTCAGTACTTC. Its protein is CASSAGPGGGNIQYF. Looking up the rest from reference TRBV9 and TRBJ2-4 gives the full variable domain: DSGVTQTPKHLITATGQRVTLRCSPRSGDLSVYWYQQSLDQGLQFLIQYYNGEERAKGNILERFSAQQFPDLHSELNLSSLELGDSALYFCASSAGPGGGNIQYFGAGTRLSVL.

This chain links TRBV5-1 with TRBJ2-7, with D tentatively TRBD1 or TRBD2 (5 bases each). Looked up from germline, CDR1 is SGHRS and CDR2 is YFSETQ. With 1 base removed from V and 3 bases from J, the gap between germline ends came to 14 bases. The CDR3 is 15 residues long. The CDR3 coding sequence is TGCGCCAGCAGCTTGCAGGGCGGGTCTGGCTACGAGCAGTACTTC. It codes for CASSLQGGSGYEQYF.

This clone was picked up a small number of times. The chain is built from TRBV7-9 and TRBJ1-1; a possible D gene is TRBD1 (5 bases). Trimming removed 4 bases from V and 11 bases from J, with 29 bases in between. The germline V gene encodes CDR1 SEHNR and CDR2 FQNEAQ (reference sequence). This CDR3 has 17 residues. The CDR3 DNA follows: TGTGCCAGCAGCTCCGGAGGAGGGACCGCGAGGCGGGGTGACGCTTTCTTT. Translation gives CASSSGGGTARRGDAFF.

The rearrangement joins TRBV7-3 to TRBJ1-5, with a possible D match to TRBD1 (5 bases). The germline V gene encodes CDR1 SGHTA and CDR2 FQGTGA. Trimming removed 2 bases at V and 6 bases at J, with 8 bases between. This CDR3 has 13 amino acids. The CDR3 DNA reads TGTGCCAGCAGCTTAGCCGGGGGTCAGCCCCAGCATTTT. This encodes CASSLAGGQPQHF.

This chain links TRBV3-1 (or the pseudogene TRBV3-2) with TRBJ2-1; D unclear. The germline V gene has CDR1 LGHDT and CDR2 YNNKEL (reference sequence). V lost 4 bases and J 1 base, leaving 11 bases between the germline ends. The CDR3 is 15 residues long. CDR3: CASSRKDRSYNEQFF. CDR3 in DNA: TGTGCCAGCAGCCGAAAGGATCGGTCCTACAATGAGCAGTTCTTC.

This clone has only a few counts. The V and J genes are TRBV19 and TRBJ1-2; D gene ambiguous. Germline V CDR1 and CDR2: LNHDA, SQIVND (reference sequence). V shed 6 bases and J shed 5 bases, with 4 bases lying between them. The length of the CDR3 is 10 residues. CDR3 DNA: TGTGCCAGTAGAGATTATGGCTACACCTTC. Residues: CASRDYGYTF.